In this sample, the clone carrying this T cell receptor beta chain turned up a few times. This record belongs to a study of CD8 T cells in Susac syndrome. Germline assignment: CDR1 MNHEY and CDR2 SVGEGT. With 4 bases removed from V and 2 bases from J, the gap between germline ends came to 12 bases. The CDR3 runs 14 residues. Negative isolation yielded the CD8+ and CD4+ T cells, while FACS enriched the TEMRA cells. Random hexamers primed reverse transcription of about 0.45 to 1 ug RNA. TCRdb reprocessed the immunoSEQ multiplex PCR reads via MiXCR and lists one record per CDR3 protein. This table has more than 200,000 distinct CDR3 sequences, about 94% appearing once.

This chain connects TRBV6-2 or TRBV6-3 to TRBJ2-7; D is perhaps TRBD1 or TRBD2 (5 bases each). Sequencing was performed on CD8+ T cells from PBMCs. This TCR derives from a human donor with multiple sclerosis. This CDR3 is CASSLGTAAYEQYF. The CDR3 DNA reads TGTGCCAGCAGTTTGGGGACGGCAGCCTACGAGCAGTACTTC.